The rows below give T cell receptor beta chains drawn from one sample of a study of T cells after yellow fever vaccination. TCRdb re-derived calls from the 5' RACE reads in MiXCR, one entry per CDR3 protein. Here the sample spans roughly 520,000 distinct CDR3 sequences, roughly a fifth being singletons. Sequences were derived from PBMCs, sampled approximately 22 days after the first yellow fever vaccination. The receptors stem from a man between 18 and 29 years old who received the YFV17D yellow fever vaccine. Each CDR3 is given with its conserved first and last residue. A D gene is named only where the DNA matches it firmly. Size tells how often a clone was seen (once, few, many) or the class of an expanded clone, and some rows leave it out.

TRBD1	TRBJ1-4	TRBV30	few	TGTGCCTGGAGGCCATCGGACAGGTTTGAAAAACTGTTTTTT	CAWRPSDRFEKLFF
TRBD1	TRBJ1-4	TRBV12-5	once	TGTGCTAGTGGTAGACAGGGACTTCATTTAGAAAAACTGTTTTTT	CASGRQGLHLEKLFF
TRBD1	TRBJ2-4	TRBV15	.	TGTGCCACCACCATGGGACAGGGGGTCCTCAAAAACATTCAGTACTTC	CATTMGQGVLKNIQYF
TRBD2	TRBJ2-7	TRBV11-1	few	TGTGCCAGCAGCCCAGGAACTAGCGGGGGCCGGAATTCCTACGAGCAGTACTTC	CASSPGTSGGRNSYEQYF
.	TRBJ2-2	TRBV25-1	few	TGTGCCAGCAGTGAATCATACGGGGAGCTGTTTTTT	CASSESYGELFF
.	TRBJ2-1	TRBV5-5	.	TGTGCCAGCAGCTTGGCCGGGGTGGGGGTTGAGCAGTTCTTC	CASSLAGVGVEQFF
.	TRBJ2-3	TRBV7-2	.	TGTGCCAGCAGTTTAACGGGGGTACAGAGTACGCAGTATTTT	CASSLTGVQSTQYF
TRBD1	TRBJ2-5	TRBV20-1	few	TGCTGTGCTAGAGATCAATTGAAGCCCGGGACAGGAACCCAGTACTTC	CCARDQLKPGTGTQYF
.	TRBJ2-1	TRBV10-3	few	TGTGCCATCAACATGGCAGGGGCAAAGGGCAATGAGCAGTTCTTC	CAINMAGAKGNEQFF
.	TRBJ2-4	TRBV9	.	TGTGCCAGCAGCGTAATAGCCAAAAACATTCAGTACTTC	CASSVIAKNIQYF
.	TRBJ2-1	TRBV27	.	TGTGCCAGCAGTCCTGGGACAACAAGCTACAATGAGCAGTTCTTC	CASSPGTTSYNEQFF
.	TRBJ2-1	TRBV5-4	.	TGTGCCAGCAGCTTGGGGACCCCGGGGGTCAATGAGCAGTTCTTC	CASSLGTPGVNEQFF
TRBD1	TRBJ2-2	TRBV28	.	TGTGCCAGCAGTCCCAGACAGGGTTTACCCGGGGAGCTGTTTTTT	CASSPRQGLPGELFF
.	TRBJ2-7	TRBV20-1	.	TGCAGTGCTAGAGGAGGGCCCAGCTCCTACGAGCAGTACTTC	CSARGGPSSYEQYF
.	TRBJ1-1	TRBV5-1	.	TGCGCCAGCAGCTTGGCGTCTGTGACCCTCGAGGCTTTCTTT	CASSLASVTLEAFF
.	TRBJ2-7	TRBV12-5	.	TGTGCTAGTGGTCCCACCCCCGGCTCCTACGAGCAGTACTTC	CASGPTPGSYEQYF
.	TRBJ1-4	TRBV29-1	few	TGCAGCGTTGGTTCCAGGGGAAGTAATGAAAAACTGTTTTTT	CSVGSRGSNEKLFF
TRBD2	TRBJ2-1	TRBV5-1	few	TGCGCCAGCCGCGAAGGGAGGGTCGGTGAGCAGTTCTTC	CASREGRVGEQFF
.	TRBJ1-5	TRBV12-3/TRBV12-4	.	TGTGCCAGCAGCGGACGGCCGCAGGGGTATCAGCCCCAGCATTTT	CASSGRPQGYQPQHF
.	TRBJ2-1	TRBV29-1	.	TGCAGCGCCCGGTTGGGCGGGGGCCCTAGCTCCTACAATGAGCAGTTCTTC	CSARLGGGPSSYNEQFF
.	TRBJ2-2	TRBV2	few	TGTGCCAGCAGTGAAGCCCTGGGGAGCCACGAGAACACCGGGGAGCTGTTTTTT	CASSEALGSHENTGELFF
.	TRBJ1-5	TRBV20-1	.	TGCAGTGCTAGAGATCAAAATCAGCCCCAGCATTTT	CSARDQNQPQHF
TRBD2	TRBJ2-7	TRBV7-2	few	TGTGCCAGCAGCCCTGACCGGCGGGGGTTGTCCTACGAGCAGTACTTC	CASSPDRRGLSYEQYF
.	TRBJ1-6	TRBV3-1	.	TGTGCCAGCAGCCTACGGTACGGAGCGAATTCACCCCTCCACTTT	CASSLRYGANSPLHF
.	TRBJ2-7	TRBV6-5	few	TGTGCCAGCAGTTACTCCCCAATTGCTATTTACGAGCAGTACTTC	CASSYSPIAIYEQYF
.	TRBJ2-2	TRBV7-9	few	TGTGCCAGCAGCTTAATTTTGTTTGGCGGAGCCGGGGAGCTGTTTTTT	CASSLILFGGAGELFF
.	TRBJ1-1	TRBV7-6	.	TGTGCCAGCTCTGAGGGAGGGCTCACTGAAGCTTTCTTT	CASSEGGLTEAFF
.	TRBJ2-5	TRBV4-2	.	TGTGCCAGCAGCAACGGAGGGTCCCAAGAGACCCAGTACTTC	CASSNGGSQETQYF
.	TRBJ2-5	TRBV7-2	many	TGTGCCAGCAGCTCAAGGACCCAAGAGACCCAGTACTTC	CASSSRTQETQYF
.	TRBJ2-5	TRBV3-1	few	TGTGCCAGCAGCCAAAAGTCAGAGACCCAGTACTTC	CASSQKSETQYF
.	TRBJ1-1	TRBV6-2/TRBV6-3	.	TGTGCCAGCAGTACTTTCCGGGACACTCCGAACTCTGAAGCTTTCTTT	CASSTFRDTPNSEAFF
.	TRBJ2-7	TRBV20-1	few	TGCAGTTCCGCTGGGGAGTCCTACGAGCAGTACTTC	CSSAGESYEQYF
.	TRBJ2-7	TRBV5-1	few	TGCGCCAGCAGCACAATGGCCGGGACCGAGCAGTACTTC	CASSTMAGTEQYF
.	TRBJ2-3	TRBV7-2	.	TGTGCCAGCAGCGGCGGTGTGGGGACGTTTACAGATACGCAGTATTTT	CASSGGVGTFTDTQYF
TRBD2	TRBJ2-2	TRBV4-1	.	TGCGCCAGCACGGGACTAGCGGGGGCGGGGGAGCTGTTTTTT	CASTGLAGAGELFF